What follows describes a single T cell receptor (beta chain). These data belong to a study of blood T cell repertoires in COVID-19. Whole-study context: Some COVID-19 samples were acute and others convalescent; all came from the United States, Italy and Spain.

How the authors handled the data: Reference gene primers were amplified, and this amplification served to estimate nucleated cell counts. Method: immunoSEQ multiplex PCR; TCRdb's copy keeps in-frame clones and lacks some. That table is the source of V, J and clone size, and D and trimming were worked out from the DNA. The table records nearly 250,000 clones, around 85% of them present only once. Ages ranged from roughly 18 to 100 years, with residence in approximately 23 US areas. Self-reported history from a screening survey and questionnaire set each donor's cohort. The sample taken for sequencing was PBMCs or T cells enriched from blood (not recorded which). This TCR was recovered from a woman aged 50 to 65 with acute COVID-19.

CDR3 bases: TGTGCCAGCAGTGAAGCGGTAGGACTCGGCTACACCTTC. This codes for CASSEAVGLGYTF. This chain links TRBV6-1 with TRBJ1-2; D gene ambiguous. The CDR3 spans 13 residues. Germline values: CDR1 MNHNS, CDR2 SASEGT. V was clipped by 0 bases and J by 8 bases, with 10 bases between them.